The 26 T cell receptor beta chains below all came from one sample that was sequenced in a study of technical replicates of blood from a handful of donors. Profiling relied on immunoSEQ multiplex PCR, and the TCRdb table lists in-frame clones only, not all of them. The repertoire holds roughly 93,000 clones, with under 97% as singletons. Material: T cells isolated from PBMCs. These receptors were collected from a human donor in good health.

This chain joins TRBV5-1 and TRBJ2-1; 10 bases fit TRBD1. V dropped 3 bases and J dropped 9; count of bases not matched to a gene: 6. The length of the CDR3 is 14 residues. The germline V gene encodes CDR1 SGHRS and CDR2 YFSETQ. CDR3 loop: CASSSGTGDGEQFF. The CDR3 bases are TGCGCCAGCAGCTCCGGGACAGGGGACGGTGAGCAGTTCTTC.

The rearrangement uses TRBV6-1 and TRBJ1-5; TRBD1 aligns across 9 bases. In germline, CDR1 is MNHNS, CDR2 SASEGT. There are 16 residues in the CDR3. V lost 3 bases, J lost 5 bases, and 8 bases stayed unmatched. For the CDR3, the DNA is TGTGCCAGCAGTGACACCCTACAGGGGGCCTATCAGCCCCAGCATTTT. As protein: CASSDTLQGAYQPQHF.

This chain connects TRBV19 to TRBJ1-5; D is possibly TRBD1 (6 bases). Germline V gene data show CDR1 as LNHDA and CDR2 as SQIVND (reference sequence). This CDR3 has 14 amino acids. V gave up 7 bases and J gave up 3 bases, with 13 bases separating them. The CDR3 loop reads CASTARGPNQPQHF. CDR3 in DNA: TGTGCCAGTACCGCCAGGGGACCCAATCAGCCCCAGCATTTT.

CDR3 sequence reads: CASSQSVDRENYGYTF. Here the CDR3 DNA reads TGTGCCAGCAGTCAAAGCGTGGACAGGGAAAACTATGGCTACACCTTC. The chain uses TRBV27 and TRBJ1-2; 8 bases line up with TRBD1. The CDR3 spans 16 residues. V was pared by 5 bases and J by 2 bases, with 10 bases of the junction left unmatched. The germline V gene encodes CDR1 MNHEY and CDR2 SMNVEV (reference sequence).

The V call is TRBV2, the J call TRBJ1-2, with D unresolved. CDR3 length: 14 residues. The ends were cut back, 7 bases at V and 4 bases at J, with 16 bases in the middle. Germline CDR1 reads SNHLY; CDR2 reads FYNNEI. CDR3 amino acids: CASKMRAVLYGYTF. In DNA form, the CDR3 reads TGTGCCAGCAAGATGAGAGCGGTCCTCTATGGCTACACCTTC.

In nucleotides, the CDR3 is TGTGCCAGCAGCTTGGGACAGGCTCGGCTCTACGAGCAGTACTTC. It yields the protein CASSLGQARLYEQYF. This chain connects TRBV7-8 to TRBJ2-7; 8 positions agree with TRBD1. This CDR3 is 15 amino acids long. Germline V gives CDR1 SGHVS, CDR2 FQNEAQ. The trim removed 3 bases at V and 3 bases at J, leaving 7 bases unmatched.

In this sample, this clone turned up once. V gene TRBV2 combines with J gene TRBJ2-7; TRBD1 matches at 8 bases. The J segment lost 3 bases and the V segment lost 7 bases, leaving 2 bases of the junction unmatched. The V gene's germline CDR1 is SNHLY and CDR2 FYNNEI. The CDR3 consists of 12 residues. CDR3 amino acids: CASKDRGYEQYF. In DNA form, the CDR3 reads TGTGCCAGCAAAGACAGGGGCTACGAGCAGTACTTC.

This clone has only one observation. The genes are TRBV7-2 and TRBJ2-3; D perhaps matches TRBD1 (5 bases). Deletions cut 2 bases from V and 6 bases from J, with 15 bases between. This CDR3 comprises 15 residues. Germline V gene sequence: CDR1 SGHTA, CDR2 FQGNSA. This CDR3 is CASSLTQVPGDTQYF. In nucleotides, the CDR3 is TGTGCCAGCAGCTTAACACAGGTACCTGGGGATACGCAGTATTTT.

In nucleotides, the CDR3 is TGCGCCAGCAGCTTGGGGGGACTAGGCTCCTACGAGCAGTACTTC. It is translated as CASSLGGLGSYEQYF. This chain joins TRBV5-1 and TRBJ2-7, with 8 bases that match TRBD2. Per germline, CDR1 SGHRS and CDR2 YFSETQ. The CDR3 totals 15 residues. With 0 bases clipped from V and 0 bases from J, the junction kept 2 bases outside the gene matches.

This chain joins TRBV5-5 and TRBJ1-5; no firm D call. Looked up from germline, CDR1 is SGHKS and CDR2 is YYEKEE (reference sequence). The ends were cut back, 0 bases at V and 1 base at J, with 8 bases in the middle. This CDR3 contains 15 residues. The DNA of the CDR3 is TGTGCCAGCAGCTTGGAGAGGGCCAGCAATCAGCCCCAGCATTTT. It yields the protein CASSLERASNQPQHF.

CDR3 sequence reads: CASSSAGGSSYEQYF. The CDR3 DNA sequence: TGCGCCAGCAGCTCCGCAGGGGGGAGCTCCTACGAGCAGTACTTC. J is TRBJ2-7 and V is TRBV5-1, with a tentative D call TRBD1 (7 bases). Trimming cost V 3 bases and J 0 bases, with 13 bases left between them. CDR1 SGHRS and CDR2 YFSETQ come from the germline V gene. The CDR3 has 15 residues.

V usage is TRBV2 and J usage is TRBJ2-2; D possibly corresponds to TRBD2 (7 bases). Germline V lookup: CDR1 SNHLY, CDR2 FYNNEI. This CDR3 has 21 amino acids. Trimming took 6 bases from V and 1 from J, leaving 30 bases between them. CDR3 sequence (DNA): TGTGCCAGCAGCGTCATGGCCGGCGGAGGGGGGCTAGCGGAGAACACCGGGGAGCTGTTTTTT. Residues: CASSVMAGGGGLAENTGELFF.

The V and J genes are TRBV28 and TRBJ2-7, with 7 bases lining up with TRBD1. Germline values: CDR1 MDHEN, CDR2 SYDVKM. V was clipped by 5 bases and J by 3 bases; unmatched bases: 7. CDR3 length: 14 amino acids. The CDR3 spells CASSIQGYYYEQYF. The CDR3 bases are TGTGCCAGCAGTATACAGGGGTACTACTACGAGCAGTACTTC.

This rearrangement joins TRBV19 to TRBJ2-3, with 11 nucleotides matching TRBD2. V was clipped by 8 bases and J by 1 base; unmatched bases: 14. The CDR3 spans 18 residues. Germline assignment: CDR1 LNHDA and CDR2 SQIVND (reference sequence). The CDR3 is CASAHRDLSGRGTDTQYF. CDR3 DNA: TGTGCCAGTGCCCATCGGGACCTTAGCGGGAGGGGCACAGATACGCAGTATTTT.

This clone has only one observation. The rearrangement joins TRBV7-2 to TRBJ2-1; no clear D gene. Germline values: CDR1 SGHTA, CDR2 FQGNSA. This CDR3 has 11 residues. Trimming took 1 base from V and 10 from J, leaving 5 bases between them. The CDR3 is CASSLVLEQFF. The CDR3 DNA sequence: TGTGCCAGCAGCTTAGTGTTAGAGCAGTTCTTC.

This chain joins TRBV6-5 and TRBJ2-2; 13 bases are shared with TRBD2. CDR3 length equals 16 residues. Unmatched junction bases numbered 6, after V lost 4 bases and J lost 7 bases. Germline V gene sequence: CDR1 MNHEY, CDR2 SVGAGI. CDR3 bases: TGTGCCAGCAGTTTACTAGCGGGAGGGCGGGGCGGGGAGCTGTTTTTT. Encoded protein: CASSLLAGGRGGELFF.

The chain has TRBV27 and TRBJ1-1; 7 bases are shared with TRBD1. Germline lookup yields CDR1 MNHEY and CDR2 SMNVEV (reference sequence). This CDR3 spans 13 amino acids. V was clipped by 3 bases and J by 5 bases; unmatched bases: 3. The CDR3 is CASSFNRGTEAFF. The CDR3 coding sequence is TGTGCCAGCAGTTTTAACAGGGGAACTGAAGCTTTCTTT.

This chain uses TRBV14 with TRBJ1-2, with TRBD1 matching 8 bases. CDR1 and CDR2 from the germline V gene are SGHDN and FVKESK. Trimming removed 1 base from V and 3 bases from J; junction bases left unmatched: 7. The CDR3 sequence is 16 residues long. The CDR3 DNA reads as TGTGCCAGCAGCCAAGTACAGGGGGGTTTCTACTATGGCTACACCTTC. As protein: CASSQVQGGFYYGYTF.

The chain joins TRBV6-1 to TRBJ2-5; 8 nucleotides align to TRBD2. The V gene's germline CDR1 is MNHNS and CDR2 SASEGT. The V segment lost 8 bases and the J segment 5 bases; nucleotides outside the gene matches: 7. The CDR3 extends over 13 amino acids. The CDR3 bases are TGTGCCAGCGCGGGGGGCGCCTGGGAGACCCAGTACTTC. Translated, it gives CASAGGAWETQYF.

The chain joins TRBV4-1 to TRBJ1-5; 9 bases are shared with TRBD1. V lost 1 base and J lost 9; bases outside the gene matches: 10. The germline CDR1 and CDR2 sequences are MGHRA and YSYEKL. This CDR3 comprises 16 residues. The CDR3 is CASSQVTGQGHGPQHF. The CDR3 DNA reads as TGCGCCAGCAGCCAAGTAACGGGACAGGGACACGGGCCCCAGCATTTT.

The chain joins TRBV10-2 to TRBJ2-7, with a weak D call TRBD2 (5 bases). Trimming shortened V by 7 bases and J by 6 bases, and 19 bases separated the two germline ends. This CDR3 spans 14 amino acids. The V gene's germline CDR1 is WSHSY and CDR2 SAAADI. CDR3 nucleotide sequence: TGCGCCAGCAAGCGGTTAAAAGGGTCCCTCGAGCAGTACTTC. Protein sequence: CASKRLKGSLEQYF.

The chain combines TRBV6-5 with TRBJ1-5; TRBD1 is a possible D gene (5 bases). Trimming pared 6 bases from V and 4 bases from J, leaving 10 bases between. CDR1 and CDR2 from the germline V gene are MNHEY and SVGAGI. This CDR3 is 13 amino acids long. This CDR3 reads CASRDGGNQPQHF. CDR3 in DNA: TGTGCCAGCAGGGACGGGGGGAATCAGCCCCAGCATTTT.

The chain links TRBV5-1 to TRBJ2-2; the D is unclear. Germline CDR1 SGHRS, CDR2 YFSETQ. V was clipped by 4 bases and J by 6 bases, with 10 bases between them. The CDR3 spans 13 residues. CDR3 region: CASSPDSPGELFF. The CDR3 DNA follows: TGCGCCAGCAGCCCTGATAGCCCCGGGGAGCTGTTTTTT.

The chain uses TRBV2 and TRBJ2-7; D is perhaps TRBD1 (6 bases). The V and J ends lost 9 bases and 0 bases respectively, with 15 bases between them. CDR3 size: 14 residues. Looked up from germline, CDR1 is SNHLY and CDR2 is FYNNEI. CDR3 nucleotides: TGTGCCAGTAGACAGGAGACCTCCTCCTACGAGCAGTACTTC. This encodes CASRQETSSYEQYF.

The CDR3 here is CASSPSGMTGGGFGSGYTF. For the CDR3, the DNA is TGTGCCAGCTCCCCGTCGGGTATGACAGGGGGCGGTTTCGGCTCGGGCTACACCTTC. The rearrangement uses TRBV6-4 and TRBJ1-2, with 10 bases lining up with TRBD1. The germline V gene has CDR1 MRHNA and CDR2 SNTAGT. The trim removed 8 bases at V and 8 bases at J, leaving 26 bases unmatched. This CDR3 is built from 19 residues.

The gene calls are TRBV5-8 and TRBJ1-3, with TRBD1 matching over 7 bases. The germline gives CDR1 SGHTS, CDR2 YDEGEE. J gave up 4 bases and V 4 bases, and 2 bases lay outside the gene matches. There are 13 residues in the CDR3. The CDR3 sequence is CASSRDRGNTIYF. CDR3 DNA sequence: TGTGCCAGCAGCCGGGACAGAGGAAACACCATATATTTT.